The 19 T cell receptor beta chains given below trace back to one sample, sequenced in a study of naive and memory T cell subsets. Reverse transcription of blood and skin TCR RNA was primed at alpha and beta constant regions. TCRdb used MiXCR to reprocess the 5' RACE reads, holding one entry per CDR3 protein. The sample contains 20,000 to 25,000 distinct CDR3 sequences, about 4% of which appear only once. Whole blood, roughly 2.4 ml, came from adult healthy volunteers. The receptors originated from a male donor in good health.

This clonotype was detected many times. The rearrangement joins TRBV29-1 to TRBJ1-1; 7 positions match TRBD1. This CDR3 comprises 13 residues. V trimming: 3 bases; J trimming: 5 bases; junction bases outside the gene matches: 6. Per the germline V gene, CDR1 is SQVTM and CDR2 is ANQGSEA. CDR3 amino acids: CSVDSIRGTEAFF. DNA for the CDR3: TGCAGCGTTGATTCAATCAGGGGGACTGAAGCTTTCTTT.

This clonotype was recorded at least ten times. The chain employs TRBV28 and TRBJ2-7; D may be TRBD1 (6 bases). This CDR3 comprises 12 residues. The V and J ends lost 4 bases and 8 bases respectively, with 12 bases between them. Germline V gene sequence: CDR1 MDHEN, CDR2 SYDVKM. The CDR3 DNA is TGTGCCAGCAGTTACAACAGGGATAAGCAGTACTTC. Its protein is CASSYNRDKQYF.

This clonotype is judged medium-sized. This chain uses TRBV29-1 with TRBJ2-3; a possible D gene is TRBD2 (7 bases). Looked up from germline, CDR1 is SQVTM and CDR2 is ANQGSEA. The CDR3 contains 16 residues. Trimming removed 5 bases at V and 1 base at J, with 19 bases between. As DNA, the CDR3 is TGCAGCGTTCTCCCCTCAACAGGGAGGGGCACAGATACGCAGTATTTT. Translating gives CSVLPSTGRGTDTQYF.

There are many counts of this clonotype. The rearrangement uses TRBV12-3 or TRBV12-4 and TRBJ2-1; TRBD2 aligns across 10 bases. Unmatched junction bases numbered 18, after V lost 7 bases and J lost 0 bases. The CDR3 spans 20 residues. CDR3 in amino acids: CASTLRWLAGARCSYNEQFF. The CDR3 bases are TGTGCCAGCACCCTAAGGTGGCTAGCGGGGGCTCGATGCTCCTACAATGAGCAGTTCTTC.

This clonotype was observed at least ten times. The chain uses TRBV28 and TRBJ2-7; D remains ambiguous. This CDR3 region has 12 residues. Germline lookup yields CDR1 MDHEN and CDR2 SYDVKM. Trimming left V 2 bases short and J 1 base short, with 3 bases between. This CDR3 reads CASSLQSYEQYF. CDR3 DNA sequence: TGTGCCAGCAGTTTACAGTCCTACGAGCAGTACTTC. Full variable domain (missing parts from reference TRBV28 and TRBJ2-7): DVKVTQSSRYLVKRTGEKVFLECVQDMDHENMFWYRQDPGLGLRLIYFSYDVKMKEKGDIPEGYSVSREKKERFSLILESASTNQTSMYLCASSLQSYEQYFGPGTRLTVT.

This clonotype occurred many times. The chain joins TRBV9 to TRBJ2-2, with 8 bases fitting TRBD1. The V gene's germline CDR1 is SGDLS and CDR2 YYNGEE. This CDR3 is built from 16 residues. Unmatched junction bases numbered 9, after V lost 5 bases and J lost 3 bases. CDR3: CASRGASTGDTGELFF. The DNA of the CDR3 is TGTGCCAGCAGGGGGGCCTCGACAGGGGACACCGGGGAGCTGTTTTTT.

This clonotype appeared many times. The gene calls are TRBV19 and TRBJ2-3; 7 bases align to TRBD2. This CDR3 comprises 15 residues. The trim removed 5 bases at V and 5 bases at J, leaving 10 bases unmatched. Germline V gene sequence: CDR1 LNHDA, CDR2 SQIVND (reference sequence). CDR3 amino acids: CASSRAGVMGDTQYF. The CDR3 coding sequence is TGTGCCAGTAGTCGTGCGGGGGTCATGGGAGATACGCAGTATTTT.

This clonotype was counted at least ten times. The chain combines TRBV6-5 with TRBJ1-5; perhaps TRBD1 as D (5 bases). V was clipped by 6 bases and J by 4 bases, with 10 bases between them. The CDR3 has 13 residues. CDR1 is MNHEY, CDR2 SVGAGI, per germline. CDR3 protein: CASRRGLNQPQHF. The DNA for the CDR3 is TGTGCCAGCAGGAGGGGTCTGAATCAGCCCCAGCATTTT.

This clonotype was observed many times. The genes are TRBV29-1 and TRBJ2-6; tentative D call: TRBD1 (5 bases). The ends were cut back, 6 bases at V and 10 bases at J, with 16 bases in the middle. The CDR3 extends over 13 amino acids. Germline CDR1 is SQVTM and CDR2 is ANQGSEA. CDR3 in amino acids: CSVAFLGPNVLTF. Here the CDR3 DNA reads TGCAGCGTAGCCTTTCTGGGGCCGAACGTCCTGACTTTC.

This clonotype was found many times. The chain uses TRBV12-3 or TRBV12-4 and TRBJ1-6; D is ambiguous. Trimming left V 6 bases short and J 7 bases short, with 7 bases between. This CDR3 has 12 amino acids. The CDR3 coding sequence is TGTGCCAGCAGCTTCGTGAATTCACCCCTCCACTTT. The encoded protein is CASSFVNSPLHF.

Many counts were recorded for this clonotype. The chain joins TRBV6-5 to TRBJ2-7; 10 nucleotides align to TRBD1. CDR1 is MNHEY, CDR2 SVGAGI, per germline. V was clipped by 6 bases and J by 3 bases; unmatched bases: 8. The CDR3 runs to 15 residues. Here the CDR3 DNA reads TGTGCCAGCAGGACCCGGGACAGGGGAAGCTACGAGCAGTACTTC. Protein product: CASRTRDRGSYEQYF.

At least ten counts were recorded for this clonotype. This chain connects TRBV5-4 to TRBJ2-5; 8 nucleotides match TRBD2. The CDR3 runs 14 residues. V was clipped by 3 bases and J by 2 bases; unmatched bases: 3. Germline V gives CDR1 SGHNT, CDR2 YYREEE (reference sequence). The CDR3 nucleotides read TGTGCCAGCAGCTCAAGACTAGCGCAAGAGACCCAGTACTTC. Translated: CASSSRLAQETQYF. The full variable domain, with the rest looked up from reference TRBV5-4 and TRBJ2-5, is ETGVTQSPTHLIKTRGQQVTLRCSSQSGHNTVSWYQQALGQGPQFIFQYYREEENGRGNFPPRFSGLQFPNYSSELNVNALELDDSALYLCASSSRLAQETQYFGPGTRLLVL.

This clonotype was found many times. The chain recombines TRBV18 with TRBJ2-7; the match to TRBD2 covers 8 bases. CDR3 length equals 13 residues. Germline CDR1 reads KGHSH; CDR2 reads LQKENI. J lost 3 bases, V lost 4 bases, and 2 bases had no gene match. CDR3 sequence: CASSLRGDYEQYF. The CDR3 DNA reads as TGTGCCAGCTCACTGCGGGGGGACTACGAGCAGTACTTC.

The chain uses TRBV18 and TRBJ2-5; possibly TRBD1 for D (6 bases). The CDR3 sequence is 20 residues long. CDR1 and CDR2 (germline): KGHSH, LQKENI. Trimming removed 3 bases at V and 1 base at J, with 27 bases between. CDR3 in DNA: TGTGCCAGCTCACCCAACACCCAACCCCGGGACACCGCTATCCAAGAGACCCAGTACTTC. Its translation is CASSPNTQPRDTAIQETQYF.

Judged by abundance, this clonotype is medium-sized (0.01 to 0.1%). This chain joins TRBV19 and TRBJ2-7; TRBD1 matches at 7 bases. With 2 bases clipped from V and 5 bases from J, the junction kept 12 bases outside the gene matches. This CDR3 is 16 amino acids long. Germline CDR1 is LNHDA and CDR2 is SQIVND (reference sequence). Here the CDR3 reads CASSIRSETGKNEQYF. CDR3 nucleotide sequence: TGTGCCAGTAGTATAAGGTCCGAGACAGGGAAAAACGAGCAGTACTTC. The full variable domain, in which reference TRBV19 and TRBJ2-7 provide the parts outside the CDR3, is DGGITQSPKYLFRKEGQNVTLSCEQNLNHDAMYWYRQDPGQGLRLIYYSQIVNDFQKGDIAEGYSVSREKKESFPLTVTSAQKNPTAFYLCASSIRSETGKNEQYFGPGTRLTVT.

This clonotype was picked up many times. The chain employs TRBV19 and TRBJ1-2; 8 nucleotides align to TRBD1. The CDR3 runs 15 residues. Germline CDR1 LNHDA, CDR2 SQIVND (reference sequence). The J segment lost 6 bases and the V segment lost 6 bases, leaving 12 bases of the junction unmatched. This CDR3 is CASRRLGQGWDGYTF. The CDR3 bases are TGTGCCAGTAGGCGACTCGGACAGGGATGGGATGGCTACACCTTC.

The gene calls are TRBV3-1 and TRBJ2-1; 9 nucleotides align to TRBD2. Germline CDR1 reads LGHDT; CDR2 reads YNNKEL (reference sequence). The J segment lost 7 bases and the V segment lost 1 base, leaving 5 bases of the junction unmatched. This CDR3 has 15 residues. The CDR3 is CASSQGFLAGNEQFF. The CDR3 coding sequence is TGTGCCAGCAGCCAAGGTTTCCTAGCGGGGAATGAGCAGTTCTTC.

This clonotype was observed many times. The chain employs TRBV7-2 and TRBJ2-3; 10 nucleotides align to TRBD2. This CDR3 comprises 12 residues. CDR1 SGHTA and CDR2 FQGNSA come from the germline V gene. J was trimmed by 11 bases and V by 4 bases; bases with no gene match: 3. In DNA form, the CDR3 reads TGTGCCAGCAGCTATGGACTAGCGGTGCAGTATTTT. Amino acids: CASSYGLAVQYF.

This clonotype was seen at least ten times. The chain combines TRBV12-2 with TRBJ2-1; no DNA check was done on the table's D call, TRBD1. TRBV12-2 is recorded as a pseudogene. This CDR3 is built from 21 residues. The CDR3 DNA sequence: TGTGCAAGTCGCTCCCCACGGAGTTTAAGGGGCTGGGGGAGCTCCTACAATGAGCAGTTCTTC. Translating gives CASRSPRSLRGWGSSYNEQFF.